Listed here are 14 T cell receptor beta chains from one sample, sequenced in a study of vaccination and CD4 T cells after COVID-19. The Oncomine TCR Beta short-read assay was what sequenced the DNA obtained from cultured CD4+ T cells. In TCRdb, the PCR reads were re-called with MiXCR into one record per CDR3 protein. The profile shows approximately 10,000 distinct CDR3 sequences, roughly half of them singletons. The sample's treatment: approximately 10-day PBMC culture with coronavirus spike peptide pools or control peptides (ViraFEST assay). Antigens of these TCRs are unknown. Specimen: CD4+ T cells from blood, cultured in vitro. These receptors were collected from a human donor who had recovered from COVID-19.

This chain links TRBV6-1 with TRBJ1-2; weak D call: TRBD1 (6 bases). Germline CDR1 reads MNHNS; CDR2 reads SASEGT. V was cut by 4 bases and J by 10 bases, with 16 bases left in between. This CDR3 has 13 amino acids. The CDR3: CASSAGAAGPYTF. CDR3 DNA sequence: TGTGCCAGCAGTGCAGGGGCTGCAGGGCCCTACACCTTC.

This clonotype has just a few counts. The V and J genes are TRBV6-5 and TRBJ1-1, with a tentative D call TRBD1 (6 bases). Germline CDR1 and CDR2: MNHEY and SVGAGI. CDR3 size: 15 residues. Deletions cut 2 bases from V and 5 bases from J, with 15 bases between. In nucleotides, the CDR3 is TGTGCCAGCAGTTACGAATGGGGGGCGAAGACTGAAGCTTTCTTT. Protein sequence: CASSYEWGAKTEAFF.

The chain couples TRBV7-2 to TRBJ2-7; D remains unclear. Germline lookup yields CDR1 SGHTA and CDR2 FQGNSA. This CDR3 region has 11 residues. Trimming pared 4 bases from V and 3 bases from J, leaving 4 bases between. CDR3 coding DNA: TGTGCCAGCAGCTCAAACTACGAGCAGTACTTC. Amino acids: CASSSNYEQYF.

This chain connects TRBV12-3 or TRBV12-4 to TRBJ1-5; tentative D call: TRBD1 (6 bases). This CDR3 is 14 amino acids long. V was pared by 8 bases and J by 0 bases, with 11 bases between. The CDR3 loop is CASGDRSSNQPQHF. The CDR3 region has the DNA TGTGCCAGCGGCGACAGGTCTAGCAATCAGCCCCAGCATTTT.

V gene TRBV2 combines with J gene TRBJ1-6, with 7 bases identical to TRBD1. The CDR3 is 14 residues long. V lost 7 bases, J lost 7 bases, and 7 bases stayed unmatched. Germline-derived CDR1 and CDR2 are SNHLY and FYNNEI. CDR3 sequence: CASMLTGKNSPLHF. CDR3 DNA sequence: TGTGCCAGCATGCTGACAGGGAAGAATTCACCCCTCCACTTT.

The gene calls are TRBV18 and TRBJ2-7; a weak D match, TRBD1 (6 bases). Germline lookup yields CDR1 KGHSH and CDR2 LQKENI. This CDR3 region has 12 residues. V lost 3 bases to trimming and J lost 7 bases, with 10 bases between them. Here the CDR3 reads CASSPSDSEQYF. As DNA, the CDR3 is TGTGCCAGCTCACCGTCGGACAGTGAGCAGTACTTC.

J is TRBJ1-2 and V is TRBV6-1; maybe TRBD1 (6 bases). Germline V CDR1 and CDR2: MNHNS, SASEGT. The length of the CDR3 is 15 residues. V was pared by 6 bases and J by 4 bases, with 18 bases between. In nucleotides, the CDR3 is TGTGCCAGCAGGACACAGGGTAGTTTGGGCTATGGCTACACCTTC. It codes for CASRTQGSLGYGYTF.

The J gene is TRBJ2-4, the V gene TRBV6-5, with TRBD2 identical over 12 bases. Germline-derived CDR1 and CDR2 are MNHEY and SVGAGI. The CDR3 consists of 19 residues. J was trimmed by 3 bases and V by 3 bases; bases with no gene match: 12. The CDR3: CASSYSLAGGQWVKNIQYF. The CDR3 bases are TGTGCCAGCAGTTATTCCCTAGCGGGGGGGCAGTGGGTCAAAAACATTCAGTACTTC.

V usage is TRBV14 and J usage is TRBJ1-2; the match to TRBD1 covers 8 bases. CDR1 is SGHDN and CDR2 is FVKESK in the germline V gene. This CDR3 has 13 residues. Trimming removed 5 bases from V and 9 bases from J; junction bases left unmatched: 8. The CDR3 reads CASSAGQGGRYTF. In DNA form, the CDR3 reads TGTGCCAGCAGCGCCGGACAGGGCGGACGCTACACCTTC.

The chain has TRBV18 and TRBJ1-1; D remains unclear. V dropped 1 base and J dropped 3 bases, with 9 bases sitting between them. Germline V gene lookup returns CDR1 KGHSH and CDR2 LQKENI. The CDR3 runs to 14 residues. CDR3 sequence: CASSPRRTDTEAFF. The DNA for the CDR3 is TGTGCCAGCTCACCACGGCGAACGGACACTGAAGCTTTCTTT.

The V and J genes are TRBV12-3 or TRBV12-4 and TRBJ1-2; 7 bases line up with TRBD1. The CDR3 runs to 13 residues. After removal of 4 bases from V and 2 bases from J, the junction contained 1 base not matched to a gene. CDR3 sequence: CASSSTGNYGYTF. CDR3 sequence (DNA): TGTGCCAGCAGTTCGACAGGGAACTATGGCTACACCTTC.

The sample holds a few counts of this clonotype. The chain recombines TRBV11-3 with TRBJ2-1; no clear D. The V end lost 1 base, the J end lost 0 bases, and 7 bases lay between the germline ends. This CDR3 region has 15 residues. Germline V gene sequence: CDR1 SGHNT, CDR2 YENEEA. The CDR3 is CASSLVAGSYNEQFF. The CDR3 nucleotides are TGTGCCAGCAGCTTAGTCGCAGGCTCCTACAATGAGCAGTTCTTC.

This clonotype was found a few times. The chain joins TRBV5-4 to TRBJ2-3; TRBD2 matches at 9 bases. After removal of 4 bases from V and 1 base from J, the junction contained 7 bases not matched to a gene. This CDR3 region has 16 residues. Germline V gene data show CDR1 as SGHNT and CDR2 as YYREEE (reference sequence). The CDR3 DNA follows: TGTGCCAGCAGCCAGAAGCGGGGGGTGGGCACAGATACGCAGTATTTT. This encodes CASSQKRGVGTDTQYF.

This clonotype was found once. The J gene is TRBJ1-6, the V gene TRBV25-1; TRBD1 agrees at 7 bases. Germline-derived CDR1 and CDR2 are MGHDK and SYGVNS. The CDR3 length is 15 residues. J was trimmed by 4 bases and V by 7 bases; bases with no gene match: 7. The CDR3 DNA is TGTGCCAGCACTAAAGGACAGGCATATAATTCACCCCTCCACTTT. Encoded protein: CASTKGQAYNSPLHF.